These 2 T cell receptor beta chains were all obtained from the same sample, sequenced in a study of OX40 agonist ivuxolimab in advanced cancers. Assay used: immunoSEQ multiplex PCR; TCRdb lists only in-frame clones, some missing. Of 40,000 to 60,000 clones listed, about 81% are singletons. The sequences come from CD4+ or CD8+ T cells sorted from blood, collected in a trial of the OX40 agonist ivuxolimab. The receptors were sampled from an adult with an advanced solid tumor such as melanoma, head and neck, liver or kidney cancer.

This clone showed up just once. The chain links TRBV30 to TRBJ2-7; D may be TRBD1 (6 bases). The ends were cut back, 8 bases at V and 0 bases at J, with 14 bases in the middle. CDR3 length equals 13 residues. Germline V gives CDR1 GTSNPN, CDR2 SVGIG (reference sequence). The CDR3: CALTRQDSYEQYF. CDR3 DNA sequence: TGTGCCCTCACGCGACAGGACTCCTACGAGCAGTACTTC. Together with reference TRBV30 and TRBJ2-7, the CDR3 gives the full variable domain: SQTIHQWPATLVQPVGSPLSLECTVEGTSNPNLYWYRQAAGRGLQLLFYSVGIGQISSEVPQNLSASRPQDRQFILSSKKLLLSDSGFYLCALTRQDSYEQYFGPGTRLTVT.

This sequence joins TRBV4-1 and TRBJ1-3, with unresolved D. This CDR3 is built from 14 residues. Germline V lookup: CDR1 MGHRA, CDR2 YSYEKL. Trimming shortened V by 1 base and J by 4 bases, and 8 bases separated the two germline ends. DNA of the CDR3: TGCGCCAGCAGCCAAGCCACGATAGGAAACACCATATATTTT. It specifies CASSQATIGNTIYF.